The clone carrying this T cell receptor (beta chain) appeared a single time. Its antigen is unidentified. Time point denoted: week 35, safety follow-up. The vaccine gave 300 ug of a 20-mer mutant IDH1 peptide subcutaneously per dose. This sample is drawn from a study of a mutant IDH1 vaccine in newly diagnosed glioma. Background on the study: Vaccines began 4-6 weeks after radiotherapy alone, or with temozolomide cycles. Treated individuals were about 62% male and about 38% female, averaging about 40 years of age. Every participant had undergone radiotherapy, temozolomide, or both before, and most underwent both.

Measured with immunoSEQ multiplex PCR; TCRdb has only the in-frame clones, and not every one. Of about 60,000 clones in the sample, 84% are singletons; the top ten hold about 4.1%. V was trimmed by 6 bases and J by 5 bases, leaving 11 bases between them. The germline V gene has CDR1 MNHNS and CDR2 SASEGT. The CDR3 consists of 12 residues. The sample was PBMCs, taken from a glioma patient whose treatment included an IDH1 peptide vaccine. The V and J genes are TRBV6-1 and TRBJ2-7, with D unclear. The clonotype was recovered from a man under 40 with glioma. CDR3 sequence (DNA): TGTGCCAGCAGAGGGTCGAACCACGAGCAGTACTTC. Protein product: CASRGSNHEQYF.